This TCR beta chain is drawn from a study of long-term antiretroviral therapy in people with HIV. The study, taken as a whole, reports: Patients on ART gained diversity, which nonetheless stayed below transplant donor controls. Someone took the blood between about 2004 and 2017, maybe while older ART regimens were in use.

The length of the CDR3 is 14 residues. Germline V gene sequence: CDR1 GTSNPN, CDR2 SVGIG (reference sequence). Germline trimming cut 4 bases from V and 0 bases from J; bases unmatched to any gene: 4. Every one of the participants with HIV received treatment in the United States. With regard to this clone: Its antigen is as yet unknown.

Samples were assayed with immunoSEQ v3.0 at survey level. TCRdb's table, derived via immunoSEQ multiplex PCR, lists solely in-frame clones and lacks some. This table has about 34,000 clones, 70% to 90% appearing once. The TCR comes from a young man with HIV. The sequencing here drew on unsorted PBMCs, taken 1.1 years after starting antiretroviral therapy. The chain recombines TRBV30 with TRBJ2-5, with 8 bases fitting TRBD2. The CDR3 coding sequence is TGTGCCTGGACTAGCGGGTCGTACCAAGAGACCCAGTACTTC. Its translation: CAWTSGSYQETQYF.